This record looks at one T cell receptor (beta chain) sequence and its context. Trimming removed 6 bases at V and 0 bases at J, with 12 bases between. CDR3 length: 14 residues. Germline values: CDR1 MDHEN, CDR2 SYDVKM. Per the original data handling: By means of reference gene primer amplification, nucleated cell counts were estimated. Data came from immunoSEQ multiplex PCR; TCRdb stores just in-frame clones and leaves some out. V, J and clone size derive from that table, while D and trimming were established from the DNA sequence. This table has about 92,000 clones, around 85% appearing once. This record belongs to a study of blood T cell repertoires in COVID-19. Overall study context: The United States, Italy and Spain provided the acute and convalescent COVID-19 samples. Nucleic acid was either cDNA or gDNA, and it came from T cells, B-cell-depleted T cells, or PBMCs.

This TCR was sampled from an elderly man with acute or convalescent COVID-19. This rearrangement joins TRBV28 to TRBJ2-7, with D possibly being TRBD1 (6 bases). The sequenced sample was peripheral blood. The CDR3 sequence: CASRARGPSYEQYF. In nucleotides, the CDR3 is TGTGCCAGCAGAGCCAGGGGTCCCTCCTACGAGCAGTACTTC.